Shown below are 8 T cell receptor beta chains from a single sample sequenced in a study of shared clonotypes between healthy human individuals. Profiled with immunoSEQ multiplex PCR; TCRdb holds only in-frame clones, not every one. Found here are about 1.9 million clones, about 94% of them singletons; the top ten hold approximately 1.6%. Naive CD8 cells comprised CD45RO-negative, CCR7-positively selected cells, excluding terminally differentiated effector memory CD45RA+ cells. The sequencing input was naive CD8+ T cells from PBMCs. The receptors stem from a man younger than 35 in good health. Some clones in this sample may be carry-over from other donors' samples.

This clone was seen only a few times. The rearrangement links TRBV2 to TRBJ1-5; TRBD1 matches 8 bases. The CDR3 extends over 16 amino acids. Losses at the gene ends were 2 bases for V and 2 bases for J; bases not matched to a gene: 5. The germline V gene encodes CDR1 SNHLY and CDR2 FYNNEI. CDR3 protein: CASSERGQVGNQPQHF. CDR3 DNA: TGTGCCAGCAGTGAAAGGGGACAGGTAGGCAATCAGCCCCAGCATTTT.

CDR3 sequence: CASRRTVDETQYF. The CDR3 bases are TGTGCCAGTAGACGGACAGTAGACGAGACCCAGTACTTC. V usage is TRBV28 and J usage is TRBJ2-5; D is perhaps TRBD1 (6 bases). This CDR3 comprises 13 residues. V gave up 9 bases and J gave up 5 bases, with 16 bases separating them. CDR1 is MDHEN, CDR2 SYDVKM, per germline.

The rearrangement joins TRBV15 to TRBJ2-7; 8 positions match TRBD1. V was clipped by 1 base and J by 10 bases; unmatched bases: 6. The CDR3 length is 13 residues. Looked up from germline, CDR1 is LNHNV and CDR2 is YYDKDF (reference sequence). DNA for the CDR3: TGTGCCACCAGCAGAGGCCAGACAGGGGACCAGTACTTC. It codes for CATSRGQTGDQYF.

The DNA of the CDR3 is TGTGCCAGCAGCTTAGACGGGACAGCGTCCTACAATGAGCAGTTCTTC. This translates into CASSLDGTASYNEQFF. The J gene is TRBJ2-1, the V gene TRBV7-2, with 7 positions matching TRBD1. The junction had 4 bases not matched to a gene; V was cut back by 1 base and J by 1 base. Germline V lookup: CDR1 SGHTA, CDR2 FQGNSA. The CDR3 spans 16 residues.

This chain links TRBV13 with TRBJ2-7, with 9 bases identical to TRBD1. This CDR3 is built from 15 residues. J gave up 3 bases and V 5 bases, and 8 bases lay outside the gene matches. Germline CDR1 reads PRHDT; CDR2 reads FYEKMQ (reference sequence). CDR3 DNA sequence: TGTGCCAGCAGCGAGGGACAGGGAGGGGTCTACGAGCAGTACTTC. It translates to CASSEGQGGVYEQYF. Filled out from reference TRBV13 and TRBJ2-7, the complete variable domain reads AAGVIQSPRHLIKEKRETATLKCYPIPRHDTVYWYQQGPGQDPQFLISFYEKMQSDKGSIPDRFSAQQFSDYHSELNMSSLELGDSALYFCASSEGQGGVYEQYFGPGTRLTVT.

V and J are TRBV4-1 and TRBJ2-1, with 7 bases aligning to TRBD2. There are 16 residues in the CDR3. Germline-derived CDR1 and CDR2 are MGHRA and YSYEKL. V shed 0 bases and J 2 bases; nucleotides not matched to a gene: 4. CDR3 amino acids: CASSQEREVPYNEQFF. The CDR3, as DNA: TGCGCCAGCAGCCAAGAACGGGAGGTCCCCTACAATGAGCAGTTCTTC.

The chain links TRBV19 to TRBJ2-3; possibly TRBD2 for D (6 bases). Trimming stripped 4 bases from V and 3 bases from J, with 14 bases between. The CDR3 length is 15 residues. The germline V gene encodes CDR1 LNHDA and CDR2 SQIVND (reference sequence). This CDR3 is CASSTRGDSTDTQYF. The CDR3 DNA follows: TGTGCCAGTAGTACCCGCGGGGACTCGACAGATACGCAGTATTTT. The complete variable domain, with remaining parts taken from reference TRBV19 and TRBJ2-3, reads DGGITQSPKYLFRKEGQNVTLSCEQNLNHDAMYWYRQDPGQGLRLIYYSQIVNDFQKGDIAEGYSVSREKKESFPLTVTSAQKNPTAFYLCASSTRGDSTDTQYFGPGTRLTVL.

CDR3 DNA: TGTGCCAGCAGCTTACCCTCTAGCGGGATCTCCTACGAGCAGTACTTC. It encodes CASSLPSSGISYEQYF. J is TRBJ2-7 and V is TRBV11-2; 9 bases fit TRBD2. The CDR3 has 16 amino acids. Unmatched junction bases numbered 5, after V lost 2 bases and J lost 0 bases. CDR1 SGHAT and CDR2 FQNNGV come from the germline V gene.